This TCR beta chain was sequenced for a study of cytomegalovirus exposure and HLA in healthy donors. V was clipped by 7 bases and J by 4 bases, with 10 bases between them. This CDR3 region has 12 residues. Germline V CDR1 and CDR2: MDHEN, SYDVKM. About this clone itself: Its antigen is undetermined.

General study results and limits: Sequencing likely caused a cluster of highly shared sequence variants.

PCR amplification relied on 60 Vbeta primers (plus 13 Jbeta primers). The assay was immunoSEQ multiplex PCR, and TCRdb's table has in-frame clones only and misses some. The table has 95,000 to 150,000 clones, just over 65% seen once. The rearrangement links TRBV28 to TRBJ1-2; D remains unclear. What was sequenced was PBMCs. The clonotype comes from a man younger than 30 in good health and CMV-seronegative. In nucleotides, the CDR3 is TGTGCCAGCACTTCTCGCGGCTATGGCTACACCTTC. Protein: CASTSRGYGYTF.